This T cell receptor beta chain was obtained from a study of blood T cells in healthy people across ages. The study, taken as a whole, reports: Fewer expanded clones and more diversity marked long-lived versus aged donors.

A second about 7 to 12 cycle PCR used barcoded and J-beta primers. A tag from a template-switch adaptor with 12 random nucleotides marked each cDNA molecule. TCRdb independently ran MiXCR on the 5' RACE reads; one entry per CDR3 protein. The profile shows roughly 500,000 distinct CDR3 sequences, roughly 29% of them singletons. Per germline, CDR1 LGHNA and CDR2 YSLEER. The CDR3 length is 14 residues. Trimming pared 4 bases from V and 0 bases from J, leaving 10 bases between. This clonotype was found a few times. Antigen unknown. There were at least 5 micrograms of total RNA extracted from every sample. This chain links TRBV4-3 with TRBJ2-7; D uncertain. This receptor was identified in a woman between 70 and 85 years old in good health. Sequencing used blood. The CDR3 region has the DNA TGCGCCAGCAGCCCACAGCGTACCTCCTACGAGCAGTACTTC. Encoded protein: CASSPQRTSYEQYF.